Here is one T cell receptor (beta chain) with its context. What it binds is not known. The sample's time point: persistent/refractory GD, antithyroid drugs over 5 years with positive TRAb. The TCR library was made from RNA that had been extracted from PBMCs in TRIzol. This sample stems from a study of regulatory T cells in long-lasting Graves disease. General study findings and limits: Segments TRBV28, TRBJ1-2 and TRBJ2-5 showed preferential usage in persistent disease.

Arm-PCR of CDR3 regions and iRepertoire HTBI primers were used to build TCR beta libraries. One entry per CDR3 protein, called by TCRdb with MiXCR from the multiplex PCR reads. The repertoire holds about 460,000 distinct CDR3 sequences, with about 20% as singletons. Germline trimming cut 5 bases from V and 5 bases from J; bases unmatched to any gene: 11. Germline V CDR1 and CDR2: MDHEN, SYDVKM. This CDR3 spans 15 amino acids. This specimen was peripheral blood mononuclear cells (PBMCs), taken when the disease was refractory, from a patient treated with antithyroid drugs. This receptor was taken from a female donor with Graves disease. V is TRBV28 and J is TRBJ2-5; 7 bases line up with TRBD1. CDR3 residues: CASSPPGQNRETQYF. Written as DNA, the CDR3 is TGTGCCAGCAGTCCTCCGGGACAGAATAGGGAGACCCAGTACTTC. The full variable domain, its missing parts supplied by reference TRBV28 and TRBJ2-5, is DVKVTQSSRYLVKRTGEKVFLECVQDMDHENMFWYRQDPGLGLRLIYFSYDVKMKEKGDIPEGYSVSREKKERFSLILESASTNQTSMYLCASSPPGQNRETQYFGPGTRLLVL.